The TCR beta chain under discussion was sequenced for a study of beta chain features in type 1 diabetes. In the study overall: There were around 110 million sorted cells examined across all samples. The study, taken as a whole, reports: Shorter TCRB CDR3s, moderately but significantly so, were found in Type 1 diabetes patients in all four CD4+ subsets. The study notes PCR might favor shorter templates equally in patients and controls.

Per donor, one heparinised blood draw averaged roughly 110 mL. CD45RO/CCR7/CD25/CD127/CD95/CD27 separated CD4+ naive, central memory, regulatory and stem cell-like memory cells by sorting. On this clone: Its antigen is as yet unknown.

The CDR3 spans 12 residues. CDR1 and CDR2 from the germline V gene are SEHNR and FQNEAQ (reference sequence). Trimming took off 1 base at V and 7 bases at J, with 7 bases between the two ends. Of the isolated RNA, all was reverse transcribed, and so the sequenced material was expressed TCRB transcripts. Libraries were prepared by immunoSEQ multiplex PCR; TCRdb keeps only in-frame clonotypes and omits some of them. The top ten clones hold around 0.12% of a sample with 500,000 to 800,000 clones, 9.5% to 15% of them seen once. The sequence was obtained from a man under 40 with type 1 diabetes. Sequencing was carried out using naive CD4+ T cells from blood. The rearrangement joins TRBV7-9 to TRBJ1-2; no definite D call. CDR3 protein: CASSLESGGYTF. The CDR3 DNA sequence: TGTGCCAGCAGCTTAGAGTCAGGTGGCTACACCTTC.